The 9 T cell receptor beta chains reported below all come from one sample, sequenced in a study of breast tumors, draining lymph nodes, adjacent tissues. TCRdb processed the multiplex PCR reads anew with MiXCR; each CDR3 protein has one entry. This sample carries 25,000 or so distinct CDR3 sequences, almost 70% of them seen once, and the ten largest clones take about 25%. The material sequenced was tumor-adjacent breast tissue. The receptors stem from a female donor with breast cancer. Some clones in this sample may be carry-over from other donors' samples.

The genes are TRBV28 and TRBJ1-6, with 10 bases identical to TRBD1. V lost 5 bases and J lost 7; bases outside the gene matches: 5. Per the germline V gene, CDR1 is MDHEN and CDR2 is SYDVKM. The CDR3 covers 15 residues. The CDR3 DNA sequence: TGTGCCAGCAGTGTGACAGGGGGCTCGAATTCACCCCTCCACTTT. It is translated as CASSVTGGSNSPLHF. The variable domain in full, completed from reference TRBV28 and TRBJ1-6, reads DVKVTQSSRYLVKRTGEKVFLECVQDMDHENMFWYRQDPGLGLRLIYFSYDVKMKEKGDIPEGYSVSREKKERFSLILESASTNQTSMYLCASSVTGGSNSPLHFGNGTRLTVT.

For this clonotype: At one of its ends the junction is not consistent with the germline gene, which may arise from a read error. This chain uses TRBV7-9 with TRBJ1-6; 7 nucleotides align to TRBD1. CDR1 is SEHNR and CDR2 is FQNEAQ in the germline V gene (reference sequence). The CDR3 extends over 13 amino acids. The CDR3 reads CASSPTGDSPLHF. The CDR3 DNA follows: TGTGCCAGCAGCCCCACAGGGGATTCTCCCCTCCACTTT.

This clonotype was seen just once. The chain combines TRBV6-2 or TRBV6-3 with TRBJ2-6; D remains ambiguous. CDR3 size: 21 residues. CDR1 and CDR2 from the germline V gene are MNHEY and SVGEGT. Trimming pared 0 bases from V and 1 base from J, leaving 22 bases between. DNA for the CDR3: TGTGCCAGCAGTTACTCGATAGTCGTTGGACCCGTGAATTCTGGGGCCAACGTCCTGACTTTC. Its translation is CASSYSIVVGPVNSGANVLTF.

This chain connects TRBV7-9 to TRBJ1-3; D not certain. CDR3 length equals 13 residues. Germline V gives CDR1 SEHNR, CDR2 FQNEAQ (reference sequence). V shed 1 base and J shed 1 base, with 2 bases lying between them. The CDR3 loop is CASSLGSGNTIYF. DNA of the CDR3: TGTGCCAGCAGCTTAGGTTCTGGAAACACCATATATTTT.

The gene calls are TRBV11-3 and TRBJ2-2; 10 bases are a match to TRBD1. CDR1 and CDR2 from the germline V gene are SGHNT and YENEEA. The CDR3 has 18 amino acids. V lost 5 bases to trimming and J lost 7 bases; unmatched junction nucleotides: 16. This CDR3 is CASSGRPGTGVSGGELFF. CDR3 coding DNA: TGTGCCAGCAGCGGAAGACCCGGGACAGGGGTTTCCGGCGGGGAGCTGTTTTTT. Filled out from reference TRBV11-3 and TRBJ2-2, the complete variable domain reads EAGVVQSPRYKIIEKKQPVAFWCNPISGHNTLYWYLQNLGQGPELLIRYENEEAVDDSQLPKDRFSAERLKGVDSTLKIQPAELGDSAVYLCASSGRPGTGVSGGELFFGEGSRLTVL.

By share, this clonotype ranks as medium-sized (0.01 to 0.1%). The gene calls are TRBV30 and TRBJ1-2; no reliable D call. The CDR3 extends over 13 amino acids. Germline CDR1 GTSNPN, CDR2 SVGIG (reference sequence). Trimming removed 3 bases from V and 7 bases from J, with 15 bases in between. The CDR3 DNA is TGTGCCTGGAGCGGCGCGGGTATGGGTGGCTACACCTTC. Translating gives CAWSGAGMGGYTF.

In DNA form, the CDR3 reads TGTGCCAGCAGCTGGGGTACAGGGCAAAATCAGCCCCAGCATTTT. Residues: CASSWGTGQNQPQHF. V usage is TRBV5-5 and J usage is TRBJ1-5; possibly TRBD1 for D (6 bases). CDR3 length equals 15 residues. Germline values: CDR1 SGHKS, CDR2 YYEKEE (reference sequence). Trimming took 3 bases from V and 4 from J, leaving 14 bases between them.

J is TRBJ2-1 and V is TRBV6-6, with D possibly being TRBD1 or TRBD2 (6 bases each). The CDR3 runs 16 residues. CDR1 is MNHNY, CDR2 SVGAGI, per germline (reference sequence). V was clipped by 2 bases and J by 6 bases, with 17 bases between them. CDR3 nucleotide sequence: TGTGCCAGCAGTTACCGGAGGACAGAGGGACTCAATGAGCAGTTCTTC. Residues: CASSYRRTEGLNEQFF.

V and J are TRBV2 and TRBJ2-3; the D gene could be TRBD1 or TRBD2 (5 bases each). Germline values: CDR1 SNHLY, CDR2 FYNNEI. Trimming took 3 bases from V and 9 from J, leaving 22 bases between them. The CDR3 loop spans 16 amino acids. CDR3 sequence: CASSEDGAGLLGTQYF. The CDR3 coding sequence is TGTGCCAGCAGTGAGGACGGGGCGGGCCTCCTTGGGACGCAGTATTTT. The entire variable domain, with the rest obtained from reference TRBV2 and TRBJ2-3, is as follows: EPEVTQTPSHQVTQMGQEVILRCVPISNHLYFYWYRQILGQKVEFLVSFYNNEISEKSEIFDDQFSVERPDGSNFTLKIRSTKLEDSAMYFCASSEDGAGLLGTQYFGPGTRLTVL.